The next 27 T cell receptor beta chains were all read from a single sample in a study of OX40 agonist ivuxolimab in advanced cancers. The assay was immunoSEQ multiplex PCR, and TCRdb's table has in-frame clones only and misses some. The sample has approximately 92,000 clones, roughly 95% seen once. Sequencing was performed on CD4+ or CD8+ T cells sorted from blood, taken in a trial of the OX40 agonist ivuxolimab. These TCRs come from an adult with an advanced solid tumor such as melanoma, head and neck, liver or kidney cancer.

This chain joins TRBV4-1 and TRBJ2-1; 7 nucleotides align to TRBD2. J lost 4 bases, V lost 0 bases, and 3 bases had no gene match. Germline V gives CDR1 MGHRA, CDR2 YSYEKL. This CDR3 contains 15 residues. CDR3 nucleotides: TGCGCCAGCAGCCAAGATGGCGGGGGATACAATGAGCAGTTCTTC. Residues: CASSQDGGGYNEQFF.

This clone appeared a few times. The chain carries TRBV7-3 and TRBJ2-2; TRBD2 is a possible D gene (5 bases). Germline CDR1 SGHTA, CDR2 FQGTGA. The V end was cut by 3 bases, the J end by 3 bases, with 14 bases between. This CDR3 has 16 residues. The CDR3 region is CASSFTGSGDTGELFF. For the CDR3, the DNA is TGTGCCAGCAGCTTCACGGGGAGTGGAGACACCGGGGAGCTGTTTTTT.

The chain recombines TRBV7-2 with TRBJ2-7, with D tentatively TRBD2 (5 bases). The CDR3 is 15 residues long. V was trimmed by 1 base and J by 3 bases, leaving 13 bases between them. Germline CDR1 and CDR2: SGHTA and FQGNSA. The CDR3 sequence: CASSLDAPGDYEQYF. For the CDR3, the DNA is TGTGCCAGCAGCTTAGATGCTCCCGGGGACTACGAGCAGTACTTC.

The chain links TRBV9 to TRBJ1-6; 8 nucleotides line up with TRBD1. This CDR3 comprises 15 residues. J gave up 3 bases and V 3 bases, and 2 bases lay outside the gene matches. Germline V CDR1 and CDR2: SGDLS, YYNGEE. CDR3 nucleotides: TGTGCCAGCAGCGCGGGACAGGTCTATAATTCACCCCTCCACTTT. Its translation is CASSAGQVYNSPLHF.

This chain links TRBV5-6 with TRBJ1-1, with unresolved D. Germline loops: CDR1 SGHDT, CDR2 YYEEEE. The germline V and J ends were trimmed by 6 bases and 3 bases, with 9 bases remaining between them. The CDR3 length is 12 residues. The CDR3 bases are TGTGCCAGCACCACTGATTACACTGAAGCTTTCTTT. Protein sequence: CASTTDYTEAFF.

The genes are TRBV6-5 and TRBJ1-2, with D tentatively TRBD1 (6 bases). With 8 bases removed from V and 4 bases from J, the gap between germline ends came to 14 bases. The CDR3 contains 13 residues. CDR1 is MNHEY, CDR2 SVGAGI, per germline. As DNA, the CDR3 is TGTGCCAGCTCGGACAGCCATTTCTATGGCTACACCTTC. The encoded protein is CASSDSHFYGYTF.

V and J are TRBV27 and TRBJ2-7; no clear D. CDR3 size: 13 residues. Germline V gene data show CDR1 as MNHEY and CDR2 as SMNVEV (reference sequence). Trimming left V 3 bases short and J 2 bases short, with 8 bases between. DNA for the CDR3: TGTGCCAGCAGTTTTTCAAGTACCTACGAGCAGTACTTC. It specifies CASSFSSTYEQYF.

This CDR3 reads CASSQVVGQEPGNSPLHF. CDR3 coding DNA: TGCGCCAGCAGCCAAGTGGTCGGACAGGAGCCTGGAAATTCACCCCTCCACTTT. V usage is TRBV4-1 and J usage is TRBJ1-6, with 7 positions matching TRBD1. This CDR3 region has 18 residues. The germline V gene has CDR1 MGHRA and CDR2 YSYEKL. The ends lost 1 base at V and 7 bases at J; junction bases unmatched: 13.

The table lists this clone with a count of one. The chain combines TRBV11-3 with TRBJ2-7; TRBD1 agrees at 7 bases. V dropped 6 bases and J dropped 5; count of bases not matched to a gene: 7. Germline CDR1 reads SGHNT; CDR2 reads YENEEA. CDR3 length: 13 amino acids. The CDR3 nucleotides are TGTGCCAGCAGTCGACAGGGTCGGAACGAGCAGTACTTC. Protein product: CASSRQGRNEQYF.

The CDR3 coding sequence is TGCAGTGCTAGAGCGGGTGAGCAGTTCTTC. Amino acid sequence: CSARAGEQFF. The J gene is TRBJ2-1, the V gene TRBV20-1; D remains ambiguous. The length of the CDR3 is 10 residues. Germline V gene sequence: CDR1 DFQATT, CDR2 SNEGSKA (reference sequence). V was cut by 1 base and J by 9 bases, with 4 bases left in between.

The chain couples TRBV4-3 to TRBJ2-3; tentatively, D is TRBD2 (6 bases). Trimming stripped 0 bases from V and 0 bases from J, with 10 bases between. Germline CDR1 LGHNA, CDR2 YSLEER. This CDR3 has 16 amino acids. The DNA for the CDR3 is TGCGCCAGCAGCCAAGATCCTGCGGGGAGCACAGATACGCAGTATTTT. Translating it yields CASSQDPAGSTDTQYF.

The chain recombines TRBV6-6 with TRBJ2-1, with 7 bases identical to TRBD2. CDR3 length: 13 amino acids. V lost 7 bases to trimming and J lost 4 bases; unmatched junction nucleotides: 4. Germline CDR1 reads MNHNY; CDR2 reads SVGAGI (reference sequence). CDR3 in DNA: TGTGCCAGCAAGACTAGCCTATACAATGAGCAGTTCTTC. Residues: CASKTSLYNEQFF.

This chain uses TRBV11-2 with TRBJ2-7; perhaps TRBD1 as D (5 bases). The CDR3 is made up of 16 amino acids. In germline, CDR1 is SGHAT, CDR2 FQNNGV. Trimming stripped 5 bases from V and 0 bases from J, with 17 bases between. In DNA form, the CDR3 reads TGTGCCAGCAGCGGACCTCAGGGCCTCAGCTCCTACGAGCAGTACTTC. It specifies CASSGPQGLSSYEQYF.

This chain joins TRBV28 and TRBJ2-7; D is ambiguous. Germline CDR1 and CDR2: MDHEN and SYDVKM. This CDR3 comprises 14 residues. The germline V and J ends were trimmed by 3 bases and 6 bases, with 15 bases remaining between them. In DNA, the CDR3 is TGTGCCAGCAGTTTGGCGCTCGTTCCGGGCGAGCAGTACTTC. Its protein is CASSLALVPGEQYF.

This chain connects TRBV2 to TRBJ2-7; 7 nucleotides agree with TRBD2. V dropped 7 bases and J dropped 1; count of bases not matched to a gene: 7. Germline V lookup: CDR1 SNHLY, CDR2 FYNNEI. This CDR3 spans 14 amino acids. The CDR3 spells CASKAAGESYEQYF. The CDR3 DNA is TGTGCCAGCAAGGCCGCGGGGGAATCCTACGAGCAGTACTTC.

The V and J genes are TRBV29-1 and TRBJ1-2, with D hard to call. V was pared by 5 bases and J by 3 bases, with 13 bases between. Germline-derived CDR1 and CDR2 are SQVTM and ANQGSEA. The CDR3 totals 13 residues. The DNA for the CDR3 is TGCAGCGTTTCATACGGGCGCGACTATGGCTACACCTTC. It specifies CSVSYGRDYGYTF.

The chain uses TRBV27 and TRBJ2-5; a possible D gene is TRBD1 (6 bases). With the DNA end fitting TRBJ2-7 better, the J assignment may be wrong. There are 13 residues in the CDR3. Germline V lookup: CDR1 MNHEY, CDR2 SMNVEV (reference sequence). Written as DNA, the CDR3 is TGTGCCAGCCGCTGGACAGAATCCTACGAGCAGTACTTC. It codes for CASRWTESYEQYF.

V and J are TRBV6-6 and TRBJ1-2; 9 bases line up with TRBD1. J lost 4 bases, V lost 10 bases, and 4 bases had no gene match. The V gene's germline CDR1 is MNHNY and CDR2 SVGAGI (reference sequence). There are 12 residues in the CDR3. In DNA form, the CDR3 reads TGTGCCACGAGACAGGGGGGCTATGGCTACACCTTC. Translating gives CATRQGGYGYTF.

CDR3 residues: CASSISQNPYNEQFF. CDR3 bases: TGTGCCAGTAGTATCAGCCAGAACCCATACAATGAGCAGTTCTTC. The rearrangement uses TRBV19 and TRBJ2-1; D is ambiguous. Between the trimmed V and J ends, which lost 3 bases and 4 bases, there was a span of 13 bases. The CDR3 sequence is 15 residues long. In germline, CDR1 is LNHDA, CDR2 SQIVND (reference sequence).

The gene calls are TRBV9 and TRBJ2-3; D is unresolved. The CDR3 is 13 residues long. From germline, CDR1 is SGDLS and CDR2 YYNGEE. The V and J ends lost 3 bases and 0 bases respectively, with 5 bases between them. The CDR3 DNA is TGTGCCAGCAGCGGGTTTAGCACAGATACGCAGTATTTT. It encodes CASSGFSTDTQYF.

The chain joins TRBV6-6 to TRBJ2-1; a possible D gene is TRBD1 (6 bases). Germline loops: CDR1 MNHNY, CDR2 SVGAGI (reference sequence). The CDR3 covers 14 residues. With 8 bases removed from V and 10 bases from J, the gap between germline ends came to 21 bases. The CDR3 spells CASGGLPPRGEQFF. CDR3 sequence (DNA): TGTGCCAGCGGGGGCTTACCTCCTCGGGGAGAGCAGTTCTTC.

V is TRBV13 and J is TRBJ2-7; no clear D. Trimming left V 5 bases short and J 5 bases short, with 7 bases between. Germline V lookup: CDR1 PRHDT, CDR2 FYEKMQ (reference sequence). The CDR3 has 11 amino acids. The CDR3 nucleotides read TGTGCCAGCAGCCCCACCCACGAGCAGTACTTC. Translated: CASSPTHEQYF.

The chain employs TRBV11-1 and TRBJ2-5; no clear D. Germline V gene sequence: CDR1 SGHAT, CDR2 FQDESV (reference sequence). Trimming took off 1 base at V and 0 bases at J, with 6 bases between the two ends. The CDR3 is 14 amino acids. In nucleotides, the CDR3 is TGTGCCAGCAGCTTAGGACAAAACCAAGAGACCCAGTACTTC. This codes for CASSLGQNQETQYF. The whole variable domain, remainder taken from reference TRBV11-1 and TRBJ2-5, is EAEVAQSPRYKITEKSQAVAFWCDPISGHATLYWYRQILGQGPELLVQFQDESVVDDSQLPKDRFSAERLKGVDSTLKIQPAELGDSAMYLCASSLGQNQETQYFGPGTRLLVL.

This sequence joins TRBV5-1 and TRBJ1-1, with D hard to call. Trimming removed 0 bases at V and 0 bases at J, with 12 bases between. The CDR3 runs 16 residues. Germline CDR1 SGHRS, CDR2 YFSETQ. DNA of the CDR3: TGCGCCAGCAGCTTGGGCCAGAAGCTAATGAACACTGAAGCTTTCTTT. Residues: CASSLGQKLMNTEAFF. Using reference TRBV5-1 and TRBJ1-1 for the parts outside the CDR3, the full variable domain is KAGVTQTPRYLIKTRGQQVTLSCSPISGHRSVSWYQQTPGQGLQFLFEYFSETQRNKGNFPGRFSGRQFSNSRSEMNVSTLELGDSALYLCASSLGQKLMNTEAFFGQGTRLTVV.

This clone was counted a few times. This rearrangement joins TRBV30 to TRBJ1-1, with 8 bases aligning to TRBD1. The V and J ends lost 5 bases and 4 bases, in that order; junction bases with no gene match: 3. Germline CDR1 and CDR2: GTSNPN and SVGIG (reference sequence). The CDR3 is made up of 12 amino acids. CDR3 DNA: TGTGCCTGGGGACAGGGAGGCACTGAAGCTTTCTTT. Translated, it gives CAWGQGGTEAFF.

V and J are TRBV7-9 and TRBJ2-1; TRBD2 agrees at 7 bases. CDR3 size: 19 residues. Germline CDR1 is SEHNR and CDR2 is FQNEAQ (reference sequence). V shed 3 bases, J shed 3 bases, and the junction held 17 bases outside the gene matches. CDR3 DNA: TGTGCCAGCAGCTTCCCCTCTGGTGGGTTGGCGGGAGACTACAATGAGCAGTTCTTC. This translates into CASSFPSGGLAGDYNEQFF.

The chain recombines TRBV21-1 with TRBJ2-3; TRBD2, the D gene given by the table, was not confirmed from the DNA. TRBV21-1 is designated a pseudogene. CDR3 length: 16 amino acids. CDR3 coding DNA: TGTGCCAGCAGCAAAGCGGCGGGGGGGTTCTCAGATACGCAGTATTTT. Residues: CASSKAAGGFSDTQYF.